A selection of T cell receptor beta chains follows, all from one sample in a study of brain T cells in children with intractable seizures. Libraries were prepared by immunoSEQ multiplex PCR; TCRdb keeps only in-frame clonotypes and omits some of them. The sample lists roughly 64,000 clones; 90% to 96% were seen once. The specimen was peripheral blood, collected at surgery. Receptors originate from a boy under two years old with focal cortical dysplasia and intractable seizures. The CDR3 runs from the conserved cysteine through the conserved F or W.

v_gene: TRBV3-1/TRBV3-2
len: 13
CDR3aa: CASSQVYGVGYTF

v_gene: TRBV4-2
len: 18
CDR3aa: CASSQVAGSYSGANVLTF

v_gene: TRBV7-9
len: 13
CDR3aa: CASSRDSPQPQHF

v_gene: TRBV18
len: 16
CDR3aa: CASSPPVRGLTYEQYF

v_gene: TRBV6-5
len: 15
CDR3aa: CASSYSKSGVYEQYF

v_gene: TRBV9
len: 14
CDR3aa: CASSVGGNAYEQYF

v_gene: TRBV6-1
len: 13
CDR3aa: CASSETFKETQYF

v_gene: TRBV4-2
len: 19
CDR3aa: CASSQVAGGIKSYQETQYF

v_gene: TRBV7-6
len: 15
CDR3aa: CASSPVPQGNYGYTF

v_gene: TRBV7-3
len: 18
CDR3aa: CASSLEAGVSGYYNEQFF

v_gene: TRBV10-2
len: 12
CDR3aa: CASRQYQETQYF

v_gene: TRBV2
len: 19
CDR3aa: CASSDNRTSGGRHQETQYF

v_gene: TRBV18
len: 18
CDR3aa: CASSPRGSSGLYTGELFF

v_gene: TRBV11-2
len: 14
CDR3aa: CASSLSLRQETQYF

v_gene: TRBV10-3
len: 11
CDR3aa: CAIASGYEQYF

v_gene: TRBV12-3/TRBV12-4
len: 13
CDR3aa: CASSFRGTYGYTF

v_gene: TRBV19
len: 14
CDR3aa: CASMRDRGWAEAFF

v_gene: TRBV18
len: 15
CDR3aa: CASRPGVAGADTQYF

v_gene: TRBV20-1
len: 13
CDR3aa: CSASTGGWTEAFF

v_gene: TRBV24-1
len: 13
CDR3aa: CATRGTGYTEAFF

v_gene: TRBV25-1
len: 15
CDR3aa: CASTRTSGGPNEQFF

v_gene: TRBV28
len: 13
CDR3aa: CASSLEGSFMQYF

v_gene: TRBV6-5
len: 11
CDR3aa: CASKGSGEQFF

v_gene: TRBV19
len: 15
CDR3aa: CASSFRTESNQPQHF

v_gene: TRBV4-2
len: 14
CDR3aa: CASSQDRSSYEQYF

v_gene: TRBV7-2
len: 14
CDR3aa: CASSFFRGSGEQFF

v_gene: TRBV19
len: 14
CDR3aa: CASSISGGRNTIYF

v_gene: TRBV6-2/TRBV6-3
len: 12
CDR3aa: CASSYRQARPYF